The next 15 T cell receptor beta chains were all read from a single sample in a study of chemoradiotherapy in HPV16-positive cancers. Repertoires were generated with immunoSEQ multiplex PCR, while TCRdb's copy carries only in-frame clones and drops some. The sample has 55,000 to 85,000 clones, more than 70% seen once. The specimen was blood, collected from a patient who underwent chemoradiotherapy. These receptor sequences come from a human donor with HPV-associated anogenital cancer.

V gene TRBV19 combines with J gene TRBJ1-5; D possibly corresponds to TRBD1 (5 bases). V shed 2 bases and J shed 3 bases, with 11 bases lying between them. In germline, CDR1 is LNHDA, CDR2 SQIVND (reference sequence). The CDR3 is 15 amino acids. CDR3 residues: CASSITGGANQPQHF. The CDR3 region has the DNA TGTGCCAGTAGTATAACAGGCGGGGCCAATCAGCCCCAGCATTTT.

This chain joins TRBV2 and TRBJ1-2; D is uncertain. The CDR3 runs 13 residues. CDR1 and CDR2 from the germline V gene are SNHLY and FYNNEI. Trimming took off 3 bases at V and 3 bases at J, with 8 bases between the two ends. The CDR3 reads CASSEWRHYGYTF. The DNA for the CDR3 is TGTGCCAGCAGTGAGTGGAGACACTATGGCTACACCTTC.

CDR3 DNA: TGTGCCAGCAGCCAAGATTGGAGACAGCGGGGAGAGACCCAGTACTTC. Translation gives CASSQDWRQRGETQYF. This chain connects TRBV4-2 to TRBJ2-5; 7 positions agree with TRBD2. Germline V gives CDR1 LGHNA, CDR2 YNFKEQ. After removal of 0 bases from V and 4 bases from J, the junction contained 8 bases not matched to a gene. The CDR3 is made up of 16 amino acids.

In DNA, the CDR3 is TGTGCCAGCAGCTTAGATCCAGGGGTAAACTATGGCTACACCTTC. It translates to CASSLDPGVNYGYTF. This chain joins TRBV7-8 and TRBJ1-2; a possible D gene is TRBD1 (6 bases). Trimming took 1 base from V and 2 from J, leaving 11 bases between them. There are 15 residues in the CDR3. CDR1 and CDR2 from the germline V gene are SGHVS and FQNEAQ. The full variable domain, rest sourced from reference TRBV7-8 and TRBJ1-2, is GAGVSQSPRYKVAKRGQDVALRCDPISGHVSLFWYQQALGQGPEFLTYFQNEAQLDKSGLPSDRFFAERPEGSVSTLKIQRTQQEDSAVYLCASSLDPGVNYGYTFGSGTRLTVV.

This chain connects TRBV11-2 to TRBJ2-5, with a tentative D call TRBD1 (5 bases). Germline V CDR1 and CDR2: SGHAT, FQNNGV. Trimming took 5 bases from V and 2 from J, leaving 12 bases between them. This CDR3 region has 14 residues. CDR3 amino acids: CASSPYRRQETQYF. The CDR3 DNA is TGTGCCAGCAGCCCCTACAGGAGACAAGAGACCCAGTACTTC.

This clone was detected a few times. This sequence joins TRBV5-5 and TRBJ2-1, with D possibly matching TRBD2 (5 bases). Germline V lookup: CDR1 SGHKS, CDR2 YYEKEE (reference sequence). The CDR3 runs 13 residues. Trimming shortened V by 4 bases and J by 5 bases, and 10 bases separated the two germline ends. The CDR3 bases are TGTGCCAGCAGCGGCCCGGGAAACAATGAGCAGTTCTTC. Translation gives CASSGPGNNEQFF.

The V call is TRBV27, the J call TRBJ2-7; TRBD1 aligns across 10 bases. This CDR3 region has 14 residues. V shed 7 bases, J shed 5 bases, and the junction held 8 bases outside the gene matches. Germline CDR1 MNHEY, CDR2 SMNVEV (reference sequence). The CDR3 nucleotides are TGTGCCAGCACCATGACAGGGGGCCTGCACGAGCAGTACTTC. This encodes CASTMTGGLHEQYF.

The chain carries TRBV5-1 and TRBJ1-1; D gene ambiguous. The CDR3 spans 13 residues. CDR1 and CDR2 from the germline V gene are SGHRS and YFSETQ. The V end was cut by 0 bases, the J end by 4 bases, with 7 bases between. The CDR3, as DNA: TGCGCCAGCAGCTTGGGGGGTTTCACTGAAGCTTTCTTT. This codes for CASSLGGFTEAFF. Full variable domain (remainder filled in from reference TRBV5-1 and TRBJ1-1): KAGVTQTPRYLIKTRGQQVTLSCSPISGHRSVSWYQQTPGQGLQFLFEYFSETQRNKGNFPGRFSGRQFSNSRSEMNVSTLELGDSALYLCASSLGGFTEAFFGQGTRLTVV.

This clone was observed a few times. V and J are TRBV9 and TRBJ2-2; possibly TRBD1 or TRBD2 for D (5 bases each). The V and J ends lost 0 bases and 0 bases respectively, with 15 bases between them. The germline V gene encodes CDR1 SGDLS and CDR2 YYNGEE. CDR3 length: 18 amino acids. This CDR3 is CASSVAWGTAANTGELFF. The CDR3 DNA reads TGTGCCAGCAGCGTAGCTTGGGGGACGGCAGCGAACACCGGGGAGCTGTTTTTT.

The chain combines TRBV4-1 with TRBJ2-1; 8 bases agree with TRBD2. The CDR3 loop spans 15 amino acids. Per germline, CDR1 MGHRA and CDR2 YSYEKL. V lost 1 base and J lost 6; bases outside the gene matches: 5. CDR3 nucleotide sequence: TGCGCCAGCAGCCAAGCACGCACTAGCGGCAATGAGCAGTTCTTC. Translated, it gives CASSQARTSGNEQFF.

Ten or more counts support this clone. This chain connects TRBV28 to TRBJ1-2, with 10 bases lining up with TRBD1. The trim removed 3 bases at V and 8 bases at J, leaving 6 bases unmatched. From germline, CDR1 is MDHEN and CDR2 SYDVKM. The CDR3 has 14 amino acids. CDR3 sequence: CASSLGQGQGGYTF. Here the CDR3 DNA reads TGTGCCAGCAGTTTGGGACAGGGGCAGGGGGGCTACACCTTC.

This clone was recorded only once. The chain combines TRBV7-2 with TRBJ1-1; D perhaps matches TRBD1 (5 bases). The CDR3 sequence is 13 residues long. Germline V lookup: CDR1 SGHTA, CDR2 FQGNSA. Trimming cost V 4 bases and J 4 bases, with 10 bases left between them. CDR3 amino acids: CASSWGIGTEAFF. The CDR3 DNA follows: TGTGCCAGCAGCTGGGGGATAGGCACTGAAGCTTTCTTT. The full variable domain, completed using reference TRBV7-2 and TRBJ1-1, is GAGVSQSPSNKVTEKGKDVELRCDPISGHTALYWYRQSLGQGLEFLIYFQGNSAPDKSGLPSDRFSAERTGGSVSTLTIQRTQQEDSAVYLCASSWGIGTEAFFGQGTRLTVV.

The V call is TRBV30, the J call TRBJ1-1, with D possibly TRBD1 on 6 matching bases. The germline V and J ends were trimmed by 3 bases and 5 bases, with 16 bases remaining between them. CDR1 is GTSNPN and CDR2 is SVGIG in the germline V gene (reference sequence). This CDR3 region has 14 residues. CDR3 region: CAWRRRGLGTEAFF. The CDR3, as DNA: TGTGCCTGGAGGCGAAGGGGGTTGGGTACTGAAGCTTTCTTT.

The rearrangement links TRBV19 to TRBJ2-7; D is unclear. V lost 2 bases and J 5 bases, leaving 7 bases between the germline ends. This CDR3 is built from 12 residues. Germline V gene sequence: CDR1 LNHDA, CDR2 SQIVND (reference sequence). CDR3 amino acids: CASSIWSHEQYF. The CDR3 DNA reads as TGTGCCAGTAGTATATGGTCCCACGAGCAGTACTTC. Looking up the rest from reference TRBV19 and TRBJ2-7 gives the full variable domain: DGGITQSPKYLFRKEGQNVTLSCEQNLNHDAMYWYRQDPGQGLRLIYYSQIVNDFQKGDIAEGYSVSREKKESFPLTVTSAQKNPTAFYLCASSIWSHEQYFGPGTRLTVT.

The CDR3 spells CAIRIRGTEAFF. CDR3 coding DNA: TGTGCCATCAGGATTAGGGGAACTGAAGCTTTCTTT. The gene calls are TRBV10-3 and TRBJ1-1, with D possibly matching TRBD1 (5 bases). The germline V gene encodes CDR1 ENHRY and CDR2 SYGVKD. V was pared by 6 bases and J by 5 bases, with 10 bases between. This CDR3 region has 12 residues.